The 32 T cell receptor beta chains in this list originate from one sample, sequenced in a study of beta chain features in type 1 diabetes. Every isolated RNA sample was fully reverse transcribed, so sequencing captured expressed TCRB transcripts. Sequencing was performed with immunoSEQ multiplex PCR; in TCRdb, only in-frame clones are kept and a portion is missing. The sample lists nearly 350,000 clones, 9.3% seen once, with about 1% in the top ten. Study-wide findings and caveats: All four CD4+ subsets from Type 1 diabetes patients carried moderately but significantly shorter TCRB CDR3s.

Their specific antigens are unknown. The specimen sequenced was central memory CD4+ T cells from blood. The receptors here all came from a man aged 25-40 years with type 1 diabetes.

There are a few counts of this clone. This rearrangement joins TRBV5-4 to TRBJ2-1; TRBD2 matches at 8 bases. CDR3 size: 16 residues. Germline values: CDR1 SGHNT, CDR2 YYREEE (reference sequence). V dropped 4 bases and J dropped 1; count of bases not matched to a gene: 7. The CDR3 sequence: CASSVGGAVSYNEQFF. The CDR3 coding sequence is TGTGCCAGCAGCGTCGGGGGGGCCGTTTCCTACAATGAGCAGTTCTTC.

The CDR3 bases are TGTGCCAGCAAGACTGAATACGAGCAGTACTTC. Amino acid sequence: CASKTEYEQYF. The V gene is TRBV2, the J gene TRBJ2-7; no reliable D call. V was shortened by 7 bases and J by 4 bases, with 8 bases between the two germline ends. In germline, CDR1 is SNHLY, CDR2 FYNNEI. CDR3 length: 11 amino acids.

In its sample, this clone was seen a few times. The CDR3 coding sequence is TGTGCCAGCAGTTCAGTGAGCGGGGCGACTGGCTACACCTTC. It translates to CASSSVSGATGYTF. The V gene is TRBV28, the J gene TRBJ1-2; a weak D match, TRBD1 (5 bases). The CDR3 has 14 residues. Trimming pared 4 bases from V and 7 bases from J, leaving 16 bases between. CDR1 is MDHEN and CDR2 is SYDVKM in the germline V gene.

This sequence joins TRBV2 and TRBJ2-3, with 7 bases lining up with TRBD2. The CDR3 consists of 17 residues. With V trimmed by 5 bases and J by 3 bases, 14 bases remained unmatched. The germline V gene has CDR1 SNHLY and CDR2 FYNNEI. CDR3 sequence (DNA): TGTGCCAGCAGTCTTTCCGGGCCAGCGGGGAGTACAGATACGCAGTATTTT. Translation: CASSLSGPAGSTDTQYF.

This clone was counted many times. This chain's CDR3 is CASSPLNIQYF. DNA of the CDR3: TGTGCCAGCAGCCCATTAAACATTCAGTACTTC. The V and J genes are TRBV7-2 and TRBJ2-4; D is uncertain. V was pared by 5 bases and J by 6 bases, with 5 bases between. Germline CDR1 reads SGHTA; CDR2 reads FQGNSA. The CDR3 has 11 residues.

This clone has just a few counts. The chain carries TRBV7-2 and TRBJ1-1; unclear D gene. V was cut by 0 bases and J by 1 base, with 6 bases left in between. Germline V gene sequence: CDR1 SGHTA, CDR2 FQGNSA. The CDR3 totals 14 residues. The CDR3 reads CASSLARQNTEAFF. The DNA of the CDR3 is TGTGCCAGCAGCTTAGCGCGGCAGAACACTGAAGCTTTCTTT.

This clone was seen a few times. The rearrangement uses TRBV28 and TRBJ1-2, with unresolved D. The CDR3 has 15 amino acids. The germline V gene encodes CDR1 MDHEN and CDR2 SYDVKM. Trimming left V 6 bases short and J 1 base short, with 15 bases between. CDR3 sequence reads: CASRKRTGINYGYTF. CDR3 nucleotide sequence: TGTGCCAGCAGAAAACGGACGGGAATTAACTATGGCTACACCTTC.

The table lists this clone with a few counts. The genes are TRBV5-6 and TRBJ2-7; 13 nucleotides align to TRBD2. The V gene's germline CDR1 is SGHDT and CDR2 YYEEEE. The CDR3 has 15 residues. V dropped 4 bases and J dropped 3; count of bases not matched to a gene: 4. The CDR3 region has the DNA TGTGCCAGCAGCCCGGGACTAGCGGGGTACTACGAGCAGTACTTC. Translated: CASSPGLAGYYEQYF.

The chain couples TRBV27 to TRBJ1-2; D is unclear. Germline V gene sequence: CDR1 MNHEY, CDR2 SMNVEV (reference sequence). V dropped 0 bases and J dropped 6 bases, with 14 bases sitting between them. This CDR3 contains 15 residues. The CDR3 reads CASSLSNGLRHGYTF. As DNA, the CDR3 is TGTGCCAGCAGTTTATCGAACGGGTTAAGGCATGGCTACACCTTC.

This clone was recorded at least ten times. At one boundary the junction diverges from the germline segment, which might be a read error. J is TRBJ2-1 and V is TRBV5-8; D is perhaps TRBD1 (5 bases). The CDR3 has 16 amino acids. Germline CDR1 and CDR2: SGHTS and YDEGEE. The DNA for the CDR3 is TGTGCCAGCAGCTTGGAGCTTGGGGCAGGGTTTACGTTCTCGGTCTTC. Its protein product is CASSLELGAGFTFSVF.

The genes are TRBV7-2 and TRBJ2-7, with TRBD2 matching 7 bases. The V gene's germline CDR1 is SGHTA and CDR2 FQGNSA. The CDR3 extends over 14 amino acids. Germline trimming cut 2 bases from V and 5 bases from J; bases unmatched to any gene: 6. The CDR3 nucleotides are TGTGCCAGCAGCTTACAGGGAGGGTCTAACGAGCAGTACTTC. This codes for CASSLQGGSNEQYF.

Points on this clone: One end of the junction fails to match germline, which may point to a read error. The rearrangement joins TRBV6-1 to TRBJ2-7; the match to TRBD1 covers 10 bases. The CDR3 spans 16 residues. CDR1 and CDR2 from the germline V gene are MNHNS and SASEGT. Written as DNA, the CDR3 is TGTGCCATCAGTGAGCCGGGACAGGGGCTCTCCTACGAGCAGTACTTC. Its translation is CAISEPGQGLSYEQYF.

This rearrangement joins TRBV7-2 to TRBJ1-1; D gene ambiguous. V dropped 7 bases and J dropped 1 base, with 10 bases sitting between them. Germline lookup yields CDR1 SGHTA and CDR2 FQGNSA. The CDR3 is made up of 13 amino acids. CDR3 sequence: CASKAQSNTEAFF. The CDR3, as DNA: TGTGCCAGCAAAGCACAGTCGAACACTGAAGCTTTCTTT.

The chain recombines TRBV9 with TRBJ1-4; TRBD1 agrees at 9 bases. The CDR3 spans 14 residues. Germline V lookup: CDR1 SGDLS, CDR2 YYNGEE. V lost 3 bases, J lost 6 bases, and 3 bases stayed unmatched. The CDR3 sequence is CASSAGQGHEKLFF. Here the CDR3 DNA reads TGTGCCAGCAGCGCCGGACAGGGGCATGAAAAACTGTTTTTT. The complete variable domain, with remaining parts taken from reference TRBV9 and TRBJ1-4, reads DSGVTQTPKHLITATGQRVTLRCSPRSGDLSVYWYQQSLDQGLQFLIQYYNGEERAKGNILERFSAQQFPDLHSELNLSSLELGDSALYFCASSAGQGHEKLFFGSGTQLSVL.

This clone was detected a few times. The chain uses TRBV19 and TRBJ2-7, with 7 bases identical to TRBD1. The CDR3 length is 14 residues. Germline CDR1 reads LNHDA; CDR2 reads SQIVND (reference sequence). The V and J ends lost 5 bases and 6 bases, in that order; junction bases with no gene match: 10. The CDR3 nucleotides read TGTGCCAGTAGTCCCGGGACAGCCCTCCGCGAGCAGTACTTC. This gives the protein CASSPGTALREQYF. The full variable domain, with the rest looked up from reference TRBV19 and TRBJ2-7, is DGGITQSPKYLFRKEGQNVTLSCEQNLNHDAMYWYRQDPGQGLRLIYYSQIVNDFQKGDIAEGYSVSREKKESFPLTVTSAQKNPTAFYLCASSPGTALREQYFGPGTRLTVT.

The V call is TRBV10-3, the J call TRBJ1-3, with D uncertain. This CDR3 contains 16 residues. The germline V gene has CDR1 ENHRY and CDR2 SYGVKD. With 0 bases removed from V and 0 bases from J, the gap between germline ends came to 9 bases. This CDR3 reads CAISESLGSSGNTIYF. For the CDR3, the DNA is TGTGCCATCAGTGAGTCGCTGGGAAGCTCTGGAAACACCATATATTTT.

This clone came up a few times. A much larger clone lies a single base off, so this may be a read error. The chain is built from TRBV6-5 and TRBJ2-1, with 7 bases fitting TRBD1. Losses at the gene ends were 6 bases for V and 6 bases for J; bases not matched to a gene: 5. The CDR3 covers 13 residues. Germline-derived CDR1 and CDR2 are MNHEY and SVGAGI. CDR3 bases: TGTGCCAGCAGCCGACAGGGAACCAATGAGCAGTTCTTC. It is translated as CASSRQGTNEQFF.

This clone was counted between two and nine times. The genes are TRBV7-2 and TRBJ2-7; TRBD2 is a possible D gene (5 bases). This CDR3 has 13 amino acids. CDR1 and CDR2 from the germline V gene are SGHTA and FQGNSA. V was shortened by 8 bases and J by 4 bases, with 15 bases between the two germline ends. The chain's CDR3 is CASAVGATYEQYF. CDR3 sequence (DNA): TGTGCCAGCGCCGTGGGAGCAACGTACGAGCAGTACTTC.

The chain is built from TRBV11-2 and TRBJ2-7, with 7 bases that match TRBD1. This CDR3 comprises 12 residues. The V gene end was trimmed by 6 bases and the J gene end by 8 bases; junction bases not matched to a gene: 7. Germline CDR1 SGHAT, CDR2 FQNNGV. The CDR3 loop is CASRRTGPKQYF. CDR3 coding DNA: TGTGCCAGCAGACGGACAGGTCCGAAGCAGTACTTC.

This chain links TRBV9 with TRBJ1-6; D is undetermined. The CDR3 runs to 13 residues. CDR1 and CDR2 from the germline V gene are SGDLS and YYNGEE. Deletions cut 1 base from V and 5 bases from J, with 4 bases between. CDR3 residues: CASSVRDNSPLHF. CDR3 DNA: TGTGCCAGCAGCGTAAGGGATAATTCACCCCTCCACTTT.

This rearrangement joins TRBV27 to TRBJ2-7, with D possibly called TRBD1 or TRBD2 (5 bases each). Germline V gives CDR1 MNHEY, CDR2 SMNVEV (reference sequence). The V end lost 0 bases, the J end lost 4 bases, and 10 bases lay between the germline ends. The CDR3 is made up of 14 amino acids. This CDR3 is CASSLSPGRYEQYF. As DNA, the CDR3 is TGTGCCAGCAGTTTATCCCCAGGGAGATACGAGCAGTACTTC.

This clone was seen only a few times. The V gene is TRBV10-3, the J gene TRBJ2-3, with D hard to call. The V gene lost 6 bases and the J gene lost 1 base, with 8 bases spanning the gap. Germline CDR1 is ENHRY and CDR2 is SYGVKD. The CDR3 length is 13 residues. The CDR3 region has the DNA TGTGCCATCAGATCAGTGGGCACAGATACGCAGTATTTT. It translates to CAIRSVGTDTQYF.

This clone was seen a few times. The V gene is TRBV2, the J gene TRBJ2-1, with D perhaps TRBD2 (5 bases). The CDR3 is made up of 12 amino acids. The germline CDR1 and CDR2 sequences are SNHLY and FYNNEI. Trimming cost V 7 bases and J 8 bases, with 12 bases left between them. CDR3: CASTPGSYEQFF. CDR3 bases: TGTGCCAGCACCCCGGGGAGCTATGAGCAGTTCTTC.

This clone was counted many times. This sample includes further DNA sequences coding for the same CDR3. The CDR3 DNA is TGTGCCAGCAGCCCACAGAAGAACACTGAAGCTTTCTTT. This gives the protein CASSPQKNTEAFF. The V gene is TRBV7-9, the J gene TRBJ1-1, with D uncertain. The CDR3 covers 13 residues. V dropped 5 bases and J dropped 1 base, with 8 bases sitting between them. Germline loops: CDR1 SEHNR, CDR2 FQNEAQ (reference sequence).

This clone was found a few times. The CDR3 is CASTITTGLASPLHF. The CDR3, as DNA: TGTGCCAGCACAATCACTACAGGGTTAGCTTCACCCCTCCACTTT. This chain links TRBV6-6 with TRBJ1-6; tentative D call: TRBD1 (6 bases). Trimming took off 7 bases at V and 9 bases at J, with 19 bases between the two ends. Germline CDR1 reads MNHNY; CDR2 reads SVGAGI (reference sequence). The CDR3 consists of 15 residues.

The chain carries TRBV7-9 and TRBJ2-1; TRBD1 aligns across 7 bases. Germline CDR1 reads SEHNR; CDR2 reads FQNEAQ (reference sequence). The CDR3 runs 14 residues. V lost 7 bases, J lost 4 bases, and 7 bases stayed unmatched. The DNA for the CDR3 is TGTGCCAGCAACAGGGACAGCCAGTACAATGAGCAGTTCTTC. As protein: CASNRDSQYNEQFF.

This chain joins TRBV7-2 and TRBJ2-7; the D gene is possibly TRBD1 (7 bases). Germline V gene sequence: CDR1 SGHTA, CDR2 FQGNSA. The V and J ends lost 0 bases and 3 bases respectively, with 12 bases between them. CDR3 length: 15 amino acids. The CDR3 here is CASSLALQGGYEQYF. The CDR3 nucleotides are TGTGCCAGCAGCTTAGCTCTGCAGGGGGGCTACGAGCAGTACTTC.

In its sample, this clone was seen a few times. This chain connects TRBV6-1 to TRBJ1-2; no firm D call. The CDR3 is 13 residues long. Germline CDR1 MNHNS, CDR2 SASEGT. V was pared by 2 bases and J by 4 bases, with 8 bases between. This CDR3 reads CASSETLRYGYTF. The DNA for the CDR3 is TGTGCCAGCAGTGAAACACTCCGCTATGGCTACACCTTC.

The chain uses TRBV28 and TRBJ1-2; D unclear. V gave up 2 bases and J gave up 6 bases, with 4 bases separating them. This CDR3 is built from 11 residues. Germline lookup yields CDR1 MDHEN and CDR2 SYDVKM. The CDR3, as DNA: TGTGCCAGCAGTTTAGGTCATGGCTACACCTTC. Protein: CASSLGHGYTF.

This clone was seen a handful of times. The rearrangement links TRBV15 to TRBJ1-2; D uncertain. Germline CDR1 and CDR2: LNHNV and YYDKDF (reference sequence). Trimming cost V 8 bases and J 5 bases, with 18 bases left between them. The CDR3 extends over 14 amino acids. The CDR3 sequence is CATSDRGFGYGYTF. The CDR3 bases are TGTGCCACCTCAGATCGGGGTTTCGGGTATGGCTACACCTTC.

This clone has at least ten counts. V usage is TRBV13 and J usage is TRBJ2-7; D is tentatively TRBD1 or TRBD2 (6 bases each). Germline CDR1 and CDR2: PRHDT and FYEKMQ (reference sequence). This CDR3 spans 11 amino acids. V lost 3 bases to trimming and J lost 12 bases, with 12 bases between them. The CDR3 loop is CASSLTQGLYF. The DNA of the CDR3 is TGTGCCAGCAGCTTGACACAGGGACTGTACTTC.

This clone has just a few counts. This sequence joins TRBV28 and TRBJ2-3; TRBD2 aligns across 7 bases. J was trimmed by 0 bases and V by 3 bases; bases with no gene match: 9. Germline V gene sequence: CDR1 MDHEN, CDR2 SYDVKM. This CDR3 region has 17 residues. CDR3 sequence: CASSLIGTMTSTDTQYF. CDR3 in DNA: TGTGCCAGCAGTTTGATAGGGACTATGACTAGCACAGATACGCAGTATTTT.